Listed here are 19 T cell receptor beta chains from one sample, sequenced in a study of T cell responses to AZD1222 COVID-19 vaccine. Clones were read by immunoSEQ multiplex PCR, and TCRdb kept only the in-frame ones, dropping some. The profile shows 85,000 to 120,000 clones, 90% of them singletons. The sample was peripheral blood, taken 28 days after the second AZD1222 dose. These receptors came from an adult who received the AZD1222 COVID-19 vaccine.

The chain has TRBV7-2 and TRBJ2-7, with TRBD1 identical over 8 bases. V dropped 5 bases and J dropped 3; count of bases not matched to a gene: 12. The CDR3 runs 16 residues. Germline V lookup: CDR1 SGHTA, CDR2 FQGNSA. CDR3 DNA: TGTGCCAGCAGCCCCCCAAGCCGGACAGGGAACTACGAGCAGTACTTC. This codes for CASSPPSRTGNYEQYF.

The chain combines TRBV5-6 with TRBJ1-5; D perhaps matches TRBD1 (6 bases). The CDR3 totals 17 residues. Deletions cut 3 bases from V and 2 bases from J, with 18 bases between. CDR1 and CDR2 (germline): SGHDT, YYEEEE. CDR3 region: CASSSSSRGWGNQPQHF. The CDR3 bases are TGTGCCAGCAGCTCGTCGTCCAGGGGTTGGGGCAATCAGCCCCAGCATTTT.

CDR3 sequence: CASRTGPGRTGELFF. The CDR3 DNA follows: TGTGCCAGCAGAACGGGGCCAGGGCGCACCGGGGAGCTGTTTTTT. This chain uses TRBV6-5 with TRBJ2-2; possibly TRBD1 or TRBD2 for D (5 bases each). In germline, CDR1 is MNHEY, CDR2 SVGAGI. Trimming left V 6 bases short and J 4 bases short, with 15 bases between. This CDR3 contains 15 residues.

The chain joins TRBV5-1 to TRBJ2-2; D is uncertain. Trimming removed 6 bases from V and 1 base from J, with 13 bases in between. This CDR3 comprises 15 residues. Germline values: CDR1 SGHRS, CDR2 YFSETQ. The CDR3 loop reads CASKPQPVNTGELFF. CDR3 DNA: TGCGCCAGCAAACCCCAGCCCGTGAACACCGGGGAGCTGTTTTTT. Variable domain in full (rest from reference TRBV5-1 and TRBJ2-2): KAGVTQTPRYLIKTRGQQVTLSCSPISGHRSVSWYQQTPGQGLQFLFEYFSETQRNKGNFPGRFSGRQFSNSRSEMNVSTLELGDSALYLCASKPQPVNTGELFFGEGSRLTVL.

This clone was seen just once. The chain recombines TRBV19 with TRBJ2-3; D may be TRBD2 (5 bases). Germline CDR1 is LNHDA and CDR2 is SQIVND (reference sequence). CDR3 length equals 14 residues. V lost 7 bases and J lost 7, with 18 bases in between. The CDR3 DNA sequence: TGTGCCAGTATTTCGGCGGGCTCAAGCCATACGCAGTATTTT. Translating it yields CASISAGSSHTQYF.

This clone has only one observation. The chain is built from TRBV2 and TRBJ1-1; no clear D. Looked up from germline, CDR1 is SNHLY and CDR2 is FYNNEI. V gave up 6 bases and J gave up 11 bases, with 19 bases separating them. The CDR3 spans 13 residues. Written as DNA, the CDR3 is TGTGCCAGCAGGATTATTGGTCCGTTGGGGGCTTTCTTT. Encoded protein: CASRIIGPLGAFF.

The CDR3 reads CASSQGREVHEQYF. In nucleotides, the CDR3 is TGCGCCAGCAGCCAAGGTCGGGAGGTCCACGAGCAGTACTTC. The chain couples TRBV4-3 to TRBJ2-7, with 7 bases identical to TRBD2. Germline lookup yields CDR1 LGHNA and CDR2 YSLEER. This CDR3 contains 14 residues. V lost 1 base and J lost 5; bases outside the gene matches: 5.

The rearrangement uses TRBV3-1 (or the pseudogene TRBV3-2) and TRBJ2-1, with 7 bases that match TRBD2. The J segment lost 5 bases and the V segment lost 4 bases, leaving 5 bases of the junction unmatched. This CDR3 spans 14 amino acids. Per germline, CDR1 LGHDT and CDR2 YNNKEL (reference sequence). The CDR3 here is CASSPRDYNNEQFF. As DNA, the CDR3 is TGTGCCAGCAGCCCCCGGGACTACAACAATGAGCAGTTCTTC.

In this sample, this clone turned up a few times. The chain employs TRBV11-2 and TRBJ1-2, with D perhaps matching TRBD1 (6 bases). Germline CDR1 and CDR2: SGHAT and FQNNGV. This CDR3 is 15 amino acids long. Trimming removed 0 bases at V and 8 bases at J, with 16 bases between. The CDR3 bases are TGTGCCAGCAGCTTAGATCTAACGGGGGGCGACGGCTACACCTTC. This encodes CASSLDLTGGDGYTF.

V gene TRBV7-3 combines with J gene TRBJ2-3; the D gene is possibly TRBD2 (6 bases). The CDR3 loop spans 15 amino acids. The germline V gene has CDR1 SGHTA and CDR2 FQGTGA. Deletions cut 3 bases from V and 3 bases from J, with 13 bases between. The CDR3 is CASSLVSGETDTQYF. The CDR3 DNA reads TGTGCCAGCAGCTTGGTATCGGGGGAGACAGATACGCAGTATTTT.

CDR3 DNA sequence: TGTGCCAGCAGCTTCCAAATCAGTTCCTACGAGCAGTACTTC. Residues: CASSFQISSYEQYF. The chain couples TRBV11-2 to TRBJ2-7; D is ambiguous. This CDR3 comprises 14 residues. Germline V CDR1 and CDR2: SGHAT, FQNNGV. V lost 3 bases to trimming and J lost 1 base, with 10 bases between them.

The J gene is TRBJ2-7, the V gene TRBV21-1; TRBD2 is the table's D call, not checked against the DNA. TRBV21-1 is designated a pseudogene. The CDR3 extends over 14 amino acids. This chain's CDR3 is CASSSSGWSYEQYF. In DNA form, the CDR3 reads TGTGCCAGCAGCTCGTCCGGGTGGTCCTACGAGCAGTACTTC.

The count of this clone is one. The chain employs TRBV6-5 and TRBJ2-2; D is possibly TRBD1 (6 bases). The length of the CDR3 is 15 residues. V was cut by 10 bases and J by 0 bases, with 15 bases left in between. CDR1 is MNHEY and CDR2 is SVGAGI in the germline V gene. The CDR3: CATWPGTTNTGELFF. CDR3 bases: TGTGCCACTTGGCCGGGGACAACGAACACCGGGGAGCTGTTTTTT.

CDR3 nucleotide sequence: TGTGCCTGCGGGGACTATAATTCACCCCTCCACTTT. It codes for CACGDYNSPLHF. V is TRBV30 and J is TRBJ1-6; no reliable D call. Looked up from germline, CDR1 is GTSNPN and CDR2 is SVGIG (reference sequence). The CDR3 runs to 12 residues. V dropped 6 bases and J dropped 3 bases, with 6 bases sitting between them.

The rearrangement uses TRBV5-6 and TRBJ1-4, with 7 bases that match TRBD1. Unmatched junction bases numbered 10, after V lost 0 bases and J lost 8 bases. CDR1 is SGHDT and CDR2 is YYEEEE in the germline V gene. This CDR3 is built from 16 residues. Written as DNA, the CDR3 is TGTGCCAGCAGCTTGGCCGACAGGGTCACAGGAGAAAAACTGTTTTTT. It yields the protein CASSLADRVTGEKLFF. Full variable domain (outside the CDR3, taken from reference TRBV5-6 and TRBJ1-4): DAGVTQSPTHLIKTRGQQVTLRCSPKSGHDTVSWYQQALGQGPQFIFQYYEEEERQRGNFPDRFSGHQFPNYSSELNVNALLLGDSALYLCASSLADRVTGEKLFFGSGTQLSVL.

This chain joins TRBV14 and TRBJ1-4; D is undetermined. The CDR3 spans 14 residues. The V and J ends lost 2 bases and 5 bases respectively, with 9 bases between them. CDR1 SGHDN and CDR2 FVKESK come from the germline V gene. CDR3 residues: CASSQTRRNEKLFF. CDR3 bases: TGTGCCAGCAGCCAAACAAGACGAAATGAAAAACTGTTTTTT. The complete variable domain, with remaining parts taken from reference TRBV14 and TRBJ1-4, reads EAGVTQFPSHSVIEKGQTVTLRCDPISGHDNLYWYRRVMGKEIKFLLHFVKESKQDESGMPNNRFLAERTGGTYSTLKVQPAELEDSGVYFCASSQTRRNEKLFFGSGTQLSVL.

The rearrangement joins TRBV6-6 to TRBJ1-6; 7 bases align to TRBD1. Germline trimming cut 6 bases from V and 14 bases from J; bases unmatched to any gene: 7. From germline, CDR1 is MNHNY and CDR2 SVGAGI (reference sequence). There are 12 residues in the CDR3. The CDR3 sequence: CASRTGTEALHF. The CDR3 region has the DNA TGTGCCAGCAGGACCGGGACAGAAGCCCTCCACTTT.

The CDR3 region is CASSTRGTDQYEQYF. CDR3 coding DNA: TGCGCCAGCAGCACTCGTGGGACAGATCAATACGAGCAGTACTTC. J is TRBJ2-7 and V is TRBV5-1; 7 bases align to TRBD1. The V segment lost 4 bases and the J segment 4 bases; nucleotides outside the gene matches: 11. CDR1 is SGHRS, CDR2 YFSETQ, per germline. This CDR3 comprises 15 residues.

V is TRBV18 and J is TRBJ2-1; D gene unclear. The CDR3 contains 16 residues. Looked up from germline, CDR1 is KGHSH and CDR2 is LQKENI. Trimming left V 8 bases short and J 5 bases short, with 22 bases between. CDR3 DNA sequence: TGTGCCAGCCAACAGCTGACACCAAAGATCGACAATGAGCAGTTCTTC. Translating it yields CASQQLTPKIDNEQFF.